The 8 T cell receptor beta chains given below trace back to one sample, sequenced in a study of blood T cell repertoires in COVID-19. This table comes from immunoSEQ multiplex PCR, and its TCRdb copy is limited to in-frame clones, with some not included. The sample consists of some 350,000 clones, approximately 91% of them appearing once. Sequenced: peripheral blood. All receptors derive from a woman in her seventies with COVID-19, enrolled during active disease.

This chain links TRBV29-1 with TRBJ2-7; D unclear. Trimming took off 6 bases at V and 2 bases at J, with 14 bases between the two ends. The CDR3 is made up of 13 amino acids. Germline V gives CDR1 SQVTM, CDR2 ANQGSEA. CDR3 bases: TGCAGCGTGCTGACAAAGTTTACCTACGAGCAGTACTTC. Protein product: CSVLTKFTYEQYF.

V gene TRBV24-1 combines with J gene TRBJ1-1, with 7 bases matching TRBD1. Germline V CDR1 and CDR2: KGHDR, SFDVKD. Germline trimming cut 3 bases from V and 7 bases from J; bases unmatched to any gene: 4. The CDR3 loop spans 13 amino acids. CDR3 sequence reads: CATSDLQGGEAFF. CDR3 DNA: TGTGCCACCAGTGATCTTCAGGGGGGTGAAGCTTTCTTT.

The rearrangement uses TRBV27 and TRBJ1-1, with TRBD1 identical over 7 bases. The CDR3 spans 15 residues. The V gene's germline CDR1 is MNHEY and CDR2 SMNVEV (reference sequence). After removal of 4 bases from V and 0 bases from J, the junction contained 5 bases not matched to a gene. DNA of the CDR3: TGTGCCAGCAGTTCCCCAGGGGGGATGAACACTGAAGCTTTCTTT. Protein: CASSSPGGMNTEAFF.

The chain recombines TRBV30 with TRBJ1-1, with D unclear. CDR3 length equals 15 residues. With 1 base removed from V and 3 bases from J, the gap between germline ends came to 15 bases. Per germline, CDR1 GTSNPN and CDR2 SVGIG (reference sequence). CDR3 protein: CAWSGLGPPYTEAFF. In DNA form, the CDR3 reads TGTGCCTGGAGTGGTCTTGGCCCTCCCTACACTGAAGCTTTCTTT.

CDR3 region: CASSLSGGRTDTQYF. In nucleotides, the CDR3 is TGTGCCAGCAGCCTCAGCGGGGGGCGCACAGATACGCAGTATTTT. The V and J genes are TRBV11-2 and TRBJ2-3, with 9 positions matching TRBD2. The CDR3 runs to 15 residues. The J segment lost 1 base and the V segment lost 5 bases, leaving 4 bases of the junction unmatched. Per the germline V gene, CDR1 is SGHAT and CDR2 is FQNNGV.

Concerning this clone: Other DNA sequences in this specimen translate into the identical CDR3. The CDR3 reads CASSWDRNTEAFF. DNA of the CDR3: TGTGCCAGCAGTTGGGACAGGAACACTGAAGCTTTCTTT. This chain joins TRBV5-4 and TRBJ1-1; 7 bases line up with TRBD1. The CDR3 sequence is 13 residues long. From germline, CDR1 is SGHNT and CDR2 YYREEE (reference sequence). Trimming cost V 5 bases and J 1 base; bases outside gene matches: 2.

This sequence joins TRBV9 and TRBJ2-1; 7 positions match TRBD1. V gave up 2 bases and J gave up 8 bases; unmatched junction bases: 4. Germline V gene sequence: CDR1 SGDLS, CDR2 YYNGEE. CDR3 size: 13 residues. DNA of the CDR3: TGTGCCAGCAGCGTCGACAGGGACCATGAGCAGTTCTTC. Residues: CASSVDRDHEQFF.

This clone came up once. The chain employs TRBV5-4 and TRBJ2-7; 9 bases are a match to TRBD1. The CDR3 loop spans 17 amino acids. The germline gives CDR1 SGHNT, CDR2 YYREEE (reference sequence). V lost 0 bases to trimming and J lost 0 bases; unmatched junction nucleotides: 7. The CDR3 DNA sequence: TGTGCCAGCAGCTTGGCAACAGGGGGCGCAGGCTCCTACGAGCAGTACTTC. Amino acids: CASSLATGGAGSYEQYF.